This passage covers 28 T cell receptor beta chains from one sample sequenced in a study of CD8+CD57+ T cells in acquired aplastic anemia. Genomic DNA provided the template from which TCR beta VDJ and CDR3 profiles were obtained. TCRdb reanalysed the reads using MiXCR and keeps one entry per CDR3 protein. The sample yields about 420,000 distinct CDR3 sequences, under 80% seen once. Specimen: sorted CD4+, CD8+, or CD8+CD57+ T cells (not recorded which) from PBMCs. The receptors here all came from a human donor in good health, serving as a control.

With respect to this clonotype: The CDR3 does not end in the conserved phenylalanine or tryptophan, so this is likely a read error. Because the CDR3's place on the DNA is in doubt, the DNA is left out and the CDR3 is given as listed by TCRdb. V gene TRBV7-6 combines with J gene TRBJ2-5; no DNA check was done on the table's D call, TRBD2. The CDR3 is 13 amino acids in total, end residues counted. Germline loops: CDR1 SGHVS, CDR2 FNYEAQ. The CDR3 here is CASSLVGRASPLH.

The chain recombines TRBV5-4 with TRBJ1-6, with a tentative D call TRBD1 (5 bases). Per germline, CDR1 SGHNT and CDR2 YYREEE (reference sequence). This CDR3 region has 15 residues. V lost 4 bases, J lost 5 bases, and 13 bases lay in between. In nucleotides, the CDR3 is TGTGCCAGCAGCCCCGGGACGGGGGATAATTCACCCCTCCACTTT. This gives the protein CASSPGTGDNSPLHF.

With regard to this clonotype: The conserved final phenylalanine or tryptophan is absent from the CDR3, which likely points to a read error. It is unclear where the CDR3 begins or ends on the DNA, so no DNA is shown, and the CDR3 is as TCRdb lists it. This chain joins TRBV20-1 and TRBJ1-1. CDR1 and CDR2 (germline): DFQATT, SNEGSKA (reference sequence). Termini included, the CDR3 measures 10 amino acids. The CDR3 here is CSASGRLSGI.

This chain uses TRBV7-9 with TRBJ2-7; D unclear. The CDR3 runs to 14 residues. V lost 5 bases and J 0 bases, leaving 11 bases between the germline ends. The V gene's germline CDR1 is SEHNR and CDR2 FQNEAQ (reference sequence). In nucleotides, the CDR3 is TGTGCCAGCAGCCAACAGATGAGCTCCTACGAGCAGTACTTC. Protein product: CASSQQMSSYEQYF.

This clonotype has only a few counts. A much larger clone sits a single nucleotide away, making a read error possible. CDR3 amino acids: CATATGLSGGNEELFF. Here the CDR3 DNA reads TGTGCCACCGCGACAGGATTATCTGGGGGAAATGAAGAACTGTTTTTT. The chain recombines TRBV2 with TRBJ1-4; tentatively, D is TRBD1 (6 bases). CDR1 SNHLY and CDR2 FYNNEI come from the germline V gene. This CDR3 region has 16 residues.

Worth noting for this clonotype: Germline and junction disagree at one end, which may indicate a read error. The rearrangement uses TRBV6-1 and TRBJ2-5, with 7 bases fitting TRBD2. Germline V gene lookup returns CDR1 MNHNS and CDR2 SASEGT. This CDR3 spans 17 amino acids. CDR3 residues: CAISERGRLAAGETQYF. The CDR3 nucleotides are TGTGCCATCAGTGAAAGGGGTAGACTAGCTGCTGGAGAGACCCAGTACTTC.

The chain employs TRBV11-2 and TRBJ1-3; D is perhaps TRBD1 (5 bases). The germline V gene has CDR1 SGHAT and CDR2 FQNNGV. V was pared by 4 bases and J by 2 bases, with 21 bases between. The CDR3 length is 18 residues. CDR3 sequence (DNA): TGTGCCAGCAGCTCAGTGAGGTCAGGACAACGGGCTGGAAACACCATATATTTT. Translation gives CASSSVRSGQRAGNTIYF.

J is TRBJ2-7 and V is TRBV6-1; D is uncertain. From germline, CDR1 is MNHNS and CDR2 SASEGT. The CDR3 totals 12 residues. Trimming shortened V by 4 bases and J by 3 bases, and 7 bases separated the two germline ends. This chain's CDR3 is CASSVKDYEQYF. CDR3 in DNA: TGTGCCAGCAGTGTAAAGGACTACGAGCAGTACTTC.

CDR3 protein: CASGRLNTEAFF. The CDR3 nucleotides are TGTGCCAGCGGCCGGTTGAACACTGAAGCTTTCTTT. The chain joins TRBV2 to TRBJ1-1; D gene uncertain. Germline loops: CDR1 SNHLY, CDR2 FYNNEI. The V gene lost 8 bases and the J gene lost 0 bases, with 7 bases spanning the gap. The CDR3 has 12 amino acids.

The sample holds many counts of this clonotype. The germline gene is not matched at one end of the junction; a read error may be the cause. V gene TRBV20-1 combines with J gene TRBJ1-4; D gene unclear. Germline-derived CDR1 and CDR2 are DFQATT and SNEGSKA (reference sequence). The CDR3 runs to 12 residues. The CDR3 reads CGASGPNEKLFF. In nucleotides, the CDR3 is TGCGGTGCTAGTGGTCCCAATGAAAAACTGTTTTTT.

On this clonotype: Given the absence of the conserved phenylalanine or tryptophan at the CDR3 end, a read error is likely. The DNA is left out, because the CDR3 cannot be placed on it with certainty; the CDR3 is given as TCRdb lists it. The V gene is TRBV10-3, the J gene TRBJ2-6. Germline CDR1 reads ENHRY; CDR2 reads SYGVKD. The CDR3 adds up to 8 amino acids, both ends counted. The CDR3 sequence: CAISDGTS.

In the case of this clonotype: The junction differs from germline at one of its ends, possibly a read error. This sequence joins TRBV7-6 and TRBJ1-2; perhaps TRBD1 as D (5 bases). Germline V gene sequence: CDR1 SGHVS, CDR2 FNYEAQ. The CDR3 contains 14 residues. The CDR3 DNA sequence: TGTGCCAGCAGCGCGCGGGGGAGTGACGAGCAGTACTTCTTC. As protein: CASSARGSDEQYFF.

As regards this clonotype: A much bigger clone sits one base away, suggesting this may be a read error. The chain employs TRBV9 and TRBJ2-1; tentative D call: TRBD2 (6 bases). This CDR3 has 14 amino acids. CDR1 SGDLS and CDR2 YYNGEE come from the germline V gene. V was trimmed by 0 bases and J by 4 bases, leaving 8 bases between them. The CDR3 sequence: CASSVGGEYNEQFF. CDR3 DNA: TGTGCCAGCAGCGTAGGGGGGGAGTACAATGAGCAGTTCTTC.

This clonotype was seen at least ten times. The V and J genes are TRBV20-1 and TRBJ1-2, with TRBD1 as a possible D gene (5 bases). Trimming left V 6 bases short and J 0 bases short, with 14 bases between. The CDR3 contains 14 residues. In germline, CDR1 is DFQATT, CDR2 SNEGSKA (reference sequence). CDR3 nucleotide sequence: TGCAGTGCGCAGGTGGGGCCTACTAACTATGGCTACACCTTC. Its translation: CSAQVGPTNYGYTF.

This clonotype has a count of ten or more. V gene TRBV9 combines with J gene TRBJ2-3, with 8 positions matching TRBD2. The V gene end was trimmed by 1 base and the J gene end by 9 bases; junction bases not matched to a gene: 13. Germline V CDR1 and CDR2: SGDLS, YYNGEE. The CDR3 loop spans 16 amino acids. CDR3 protein: CASSVHPGGGGTTQYF. CDR3 bases: TGTGCCAGCAGCGTACATCCGGGAGGGGGGGGTACAACGCAGTATTTT.

This clonotype showed up just a few times. With a much larger clone just one base away, this may be a read error. The chain has TRBV4-2 and TRBJ2-2; D might be TRBD2 (6 bases). In germline, CDR1 is LGHNA, CDR2 YNFKEQ. CDR3 length: 15 residues. The CDR3 DNA is TGTGTCAGCAGCCAAGACGCGGGGTCGGGCGGGGAGCTGTTTTTT. Protein product: CVSSQDAGSGGELFF.

The chain is built from TRBV2 and TRBJ2-7, with no clear D. The germline V gene has CDR1 SNHLY and CDR2 FYNNEI. With 10 bases removed from V and 6 bases from J, the gap between germline ends came to 22 bases. This CDR3 is 14 amino acids long. The CDR3 bases are TGTGCCACCGCCCCCCTGGTGGGCGTAGGCGAGCAGTACTTC. Protein sequence: CATAPLVGVGEQYF.

The chain has TRBV7-6 and TRBJ1-6; no definite D call. V gave up 3 bases and J gave up 10 bases, with 13 bases separating them. CDR3 length equals 14 residues. Germline V gene data show CDR1 as SGHVS and CDR2 as FNYEAQ. The CDR3: CASSFQLAGSPLHF. The CDR3 DNA reads as TGTGCCAGCAGCTTCCAACTCGCGGGGTCACCCCTCCACTTT.

Of note for this clonotype: A read error is likely, as this CDR3 ends without the conserved phenylalanine or tryptophan. The DNA is omitted, as the CDR3 cannot be located on it reliably, and the CDR3 follows TCRdb's listing. This rearrangement joins TRBV15 to TRBJ1-2; the table assigns TRBD1, which was not confirmed against the DNA. Germline V gene lookup returns CDR1 LNHNV and CDR2 YYDKDF (reference sequence). A total of 15 residues make up the CDR3, ends included. The CDR3 here is CATSRGNSNSPQHFG.

J is TRBJ1-2 and V is TRBV6-1; D perhaps matches TRBD1 (5 bases). The CDR3 is 17 amino acids. Trimming stripped 5 bases from V and 5 bases from J, with 24 bases between. The V gene's germline CDR1 is MNHNS and CDR2 SASEGT. The CDR3 reads CASSKAGTSTGLYGYTF. The CDR3 DNA sequence: TGTGCCAGCAGTAAGGCCGGAACTTCAACGGGGCTATATGGCTACACCTTC.

This rearrangement joins TRBV11-2 to TRBJ1-6, with D hard to call. Per the germline V gene, CDR1 is SGHAT and CDR2 is FQNNGV. This CDR3 has 15 residues. The V and J ends lost 1 base and 5 bases respectively, with 9 bases between them. The CDR3 loop reads CASSLVQHDNSPLHF. For the CDR3, the DNA is TGTGCCAGCAGCTTAGTTCAGCATGATAATTCACCCCTCCACTTT.

This clonotype was recorded once. The rearrangement links TRBV20-1 to TRBJ2-1; D uncertain. Germline values: CDR1 DFQATT, CDR2 SNEGSKA (reference sequence). The V gene lost 5 bases and the J gene lost 7 bases, with 24 bases spanning the gap. The length of the CDR3 is 16 residues. CDR3 protein: CSAGPGTGLPKNEQFF. The CDR3 coding sequence is TGCAGTGCTGGACCGGGTACGGGCCTGCCGAAGAATGAGCAGTTCTTC.

Concerning this clonotype itself: A much larger clone lies a single base off, so this may be a read error. CDR3 sequence: CASSPKSGGATGGLFF. In DNA, the CDR3 is TGTGCCAGCAGCCCCAAGAGCGGGGGGGCCACCGGGGGGCTGTTTTTT. The chain has TRBV11-2 and TRBJ2-2; TRBD2 agrees at 10 bases. Germline CDR1 is SGHAT and CDR2 is FQNNGV. This CDR3 is 16 amino acids long. Variable domain in full (rest from reference TRBV11-2 and TRBJ2-2): EAGVAQSPRYKIIEKRQSVAFWCNPISGHATLYWYQQILGQGPKLLIQFQNNGVVDDSQLPKDRFSAERLKGVDSTLKIQPAKLEDSAVYLCASSPKSGGATGGLFFGEGSRLTVL.

The rearrangement uses TRBV9 and TRBJ1-2; D uncertain. CDR3 length: 15 amino acids. V lost 4 bases to trimming and J lost 4 bases, with 17 bases between them. Germline assignment: CDR1 SGDLS and CDR2 YYNGEE. CDR3 sequence (DNA): TGTGCCAGCAGCCAATCGATTCGGGCCAGCTATGGCTACACCTTC. Its translation: CASSQSIRASYGYTF.

A note on this clonotype: This CDR3 is missing its conserved last phenylalanine or tryptophan, likely due to a read error. The DNA is omitted, as the CDR3 cannot be located on it reliably, and the CDR3 follows TCRdb's listing. The J gene is TRBJ2-5, the V gene TRBV7-8; the D call in the table, TRBD1, was not verified against the DNA. CDR1 is SGHVS and CDR2 is FQNEAQ in the germline V gene. The CDR3 is 13 amino acids long, termini counted. The CDR3 loop is CASSPLRWQGTYE.

The rearrangement joins TRBV5-1 to TRBJ1-2; the match to TRBD1 covers 9 bases. The germline V gene has CDR1 SGHRS and CDR2 YFSETQ. This CDR3 has 15 residues. Trimming took 4 bases from V and 4 from J; bases not matched to a gene: 8. The CDR3 region is CASSVDRGNSYGYTF. DNA for the CDR3: TGCGCCAGCAGCGTGGACAGGGGCAACTCCTATGGCTACACCTTC.

J is TRBJ1-2 and V is TRBV4-3; D call uncertain. The CDR3 has 10 amino acids. Trimming cost V 6 bases and J 6 bases, with 5 bases left between them. In germline, CDR1 is LGHNA, CDR2 YSLEER. The DNA for the CDR3 is TGCGCCAGCAGTCGGGATGGCTACACCTTC. Translating it yields CASSRDGYTF.

This clonotype came up many times. This rearrangement joins TRBV12-3 or TRBV12-4 to TRBJ2-7, with TRBD2 matching 11 bases. Unmatched junction bases numbered 4, after V lost 5 bases and J lost 1 base. This CDR3 region has 15 residues. In DNA, the CDR3 is TGTGCCAGCAGTCCCAGACTAGCGGGGTCCTACGAGCAGTACTTC. It yields the protein CASSPRLAGSYEQYF.